The 4 T cell receptor beta chains given below trace back to one sample, sequenced in a study of identifying expanded T cells in peripheral blood (dated by TCRdb to between 2018 and 2021). The library was prepared using the immunoSEQ multiplex PCR assay. The table was pulled from immuneACCESS by TCRdb, which kept in-frame rearrangements only. Such tables lose some clones; where checked, under half of the loss comes from unresolved V genes, and the rest has no known cause. The sample yields some 78,000 clones; 84% were counted once. The ten largest account for roughly 21% of the sample. Sequencing was done on a sample of blood. Source of these receptors: a person aged 18 to 75 in good health.

The chain carries TRBV5-6 and TRBJ2-7, with 9 bases lining up with TRBD2. CDR1 is SGHDT, CDR2 YYEEEE, per germline. The CDR3 contains 15 residues. Trimming took 1 base from V and 0 from J; bases not matched to a gene: 2. DNA of the CDR3: TGTGCCAGCAGCTTGTTTAGCGGGAGCTCCTACGAGCAGTACTTC. Amino acid sequence: CASSLFSGSSYEQYF.

In its sample, this clone was seen once. The chain combines TRBV4-1 with TRBJ2-7, with 8 bases aligning to TRBD2. V shed 4 bases and J 3 bases; nucleotides not matched to a gene: 5. This CDR3 contains 14 residues. The germline CDR1 and CDR2 sequences are MGHRA and YSYEKL. The CDR3 protein is CASSPTSANYEQYF. DNA of the CDR3: TGCGCCAGCAGCCCGACTAGCGCGAACTACGAGCAGTACTTC.

This chain uses TRBV28 with TRBJ1-2, with 9 bases lining up with TRBD1. This CDR3 comprises 13 residues. The junction had 6 bases not matched to a gene; V was cut back by 5 bases and J by 8 bases. Germline loops: CDR1 MDHEN, CDR2 SYDVKM. CDR3 sequence reads: CASSGDRVTGYTF. CDR3 sequence (DNA): TGTGCCAGCAGTGGGGACAGGGTAACCGGCTACACCTTC.

The chain links TRBV9 to TRBJ1-1; D not certain. The V and J ends lost 3 bases and 0 bases respectively, with 6 bases between them. The germline V gene encodes CDR1 SGDLS and CDR2 YYNGEE. The CDR3 runs 13 residues. CDR3 residues: CASSATVNTEAFF. The DNA for the CDR3 is TGTGCCAGCAGCGCGACGGTGAACACTGAAGCTTTCTTT.